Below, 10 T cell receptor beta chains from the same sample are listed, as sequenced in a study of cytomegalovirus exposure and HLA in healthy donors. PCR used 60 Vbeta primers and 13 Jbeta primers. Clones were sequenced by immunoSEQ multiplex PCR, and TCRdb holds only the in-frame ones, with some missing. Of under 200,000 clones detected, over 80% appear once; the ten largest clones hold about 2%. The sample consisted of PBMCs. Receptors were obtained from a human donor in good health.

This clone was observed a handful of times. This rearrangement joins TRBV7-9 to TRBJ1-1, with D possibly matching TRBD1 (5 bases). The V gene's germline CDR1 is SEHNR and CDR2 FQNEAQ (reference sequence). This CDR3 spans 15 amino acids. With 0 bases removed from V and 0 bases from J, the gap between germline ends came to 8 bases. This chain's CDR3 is CASSLAPGMNTEAFF. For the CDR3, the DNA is TGTGCCAGCAGCTTAGCTCCAGGGATGAACACTGAAGCTTTCTTT.

CDR3 sequence (DNA): TGCGCCAGCAGCTTTAACAGGGGGCAAAGAAATGGCTACACCTTC. Encoded protein: CASSFNRGQRNGYTF. V gene TRBV5-1 combines with J gene TRBJ1-2; 9 positions match TRBD1. Germline-derived CDR1 and CDR2 are SGHRS and YFSETQ. The ends lost 2 bases at V and 6 bases at J; junction bases unmatched: 8. The CDR3 totals 15 residues.

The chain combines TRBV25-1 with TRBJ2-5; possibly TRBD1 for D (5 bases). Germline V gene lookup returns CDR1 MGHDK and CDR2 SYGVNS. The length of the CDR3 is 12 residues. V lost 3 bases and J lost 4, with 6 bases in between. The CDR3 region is CASSETVETQYF. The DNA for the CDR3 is TGTGCCAGCAGTGAGACAGTAGAGACCCAGTACTTC.

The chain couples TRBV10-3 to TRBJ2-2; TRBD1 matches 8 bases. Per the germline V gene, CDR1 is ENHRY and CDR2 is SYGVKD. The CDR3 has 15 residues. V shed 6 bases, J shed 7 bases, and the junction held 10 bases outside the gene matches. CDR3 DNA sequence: TGTGCCATCAGCCCGGGACAGGTCATGGTCGGGGAGCTGTTTTTT. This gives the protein CAISPGQVMVGELFF.

The CDR3 loop reads CASNKKLEGAAYNEQFF. The DNA of the CDR3 is TGCGCCAGCAATAAAAAACTGGAGGGGGCGGCCTACAATGAGCAGTTCTTC. V usage is TRBV5-1 and J usage is TRBJ2-1, with D possibly matching TRBD1 (7 bases). This CDR3 is built from 17 residues. V lost 6 bases, J lost 2 bases, and 21 bases lay in between. Germline V CDR1 and CDR2: SGHRS, YFSETQ.

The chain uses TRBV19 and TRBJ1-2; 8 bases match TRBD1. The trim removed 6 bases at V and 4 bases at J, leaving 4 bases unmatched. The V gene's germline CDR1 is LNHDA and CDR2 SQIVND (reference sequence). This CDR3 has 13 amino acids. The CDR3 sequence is CASRPTGGYGYTF. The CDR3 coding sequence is TGTGCCAGTAGGCCAACAGGGGGCTATGGCTACACCTTC.

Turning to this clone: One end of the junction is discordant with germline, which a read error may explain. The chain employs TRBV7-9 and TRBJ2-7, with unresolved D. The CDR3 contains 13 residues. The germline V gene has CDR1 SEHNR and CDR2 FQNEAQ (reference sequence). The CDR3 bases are TGTTCCAGCAGCCCTCCGACAAACTACGAGCAGTACTTC. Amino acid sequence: CSSSPPTNYEQYF.

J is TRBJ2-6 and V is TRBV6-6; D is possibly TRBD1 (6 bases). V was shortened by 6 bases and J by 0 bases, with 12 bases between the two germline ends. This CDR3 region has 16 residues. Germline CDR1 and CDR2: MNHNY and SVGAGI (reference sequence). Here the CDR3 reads CASRGGQLSGANVLTF. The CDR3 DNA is TGTGCCAGCAGAGGGGGACAACTCTCTGGGGCCAACGTCCTGACTTTC.

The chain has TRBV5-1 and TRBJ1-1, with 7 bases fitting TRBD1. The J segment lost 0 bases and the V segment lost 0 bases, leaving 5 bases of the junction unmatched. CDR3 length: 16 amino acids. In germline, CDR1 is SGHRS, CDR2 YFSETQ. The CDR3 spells CASSLAKGQMNTEAFF. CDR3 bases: TGCGCCAGCAGCTTGGCCAAGGGACAGATGAACACTGAAGCTTTCTTT.

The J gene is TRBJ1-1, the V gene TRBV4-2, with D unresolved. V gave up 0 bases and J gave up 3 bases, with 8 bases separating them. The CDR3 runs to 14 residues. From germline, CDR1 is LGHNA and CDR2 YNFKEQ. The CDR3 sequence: CASSQDLGDTEAFF. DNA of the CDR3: TGTGCCAGCAGCCAAGATTTGGGCGACACTGAAGCTTTCTTT.